Shown below are 24 T cell receptor beta chains from a single sample sequenced in a study of cytomegalovirus exposure and HLA in healthy donors. The PCR made use of 60 Vbeta and 13 Jbeta primers. Profiled with immunoSEQ multiplex PCR; TCRdb holds only in-frame clones, not every one. This sample has 180,000 or so clones, with 75% to 90% found just once. The sample consisted of PBMCs. Receptors originate from a girl aged 5-17 years in good health and CMV-seropositive.

J is TRBJ1-2 and V is TRBV5-1; tentatively, D is TRBD1 (5 bases). The CDR3 consists of 13 residues. The V end was cut by 4 bases, the J end by 8 bases, with 15 bases between. The germline CDR1 and CDR2 sequences are SGHRS and YFSETQ. This chain's CDR3 is CASSGGDLWGYTF. DNA for the CDR3: TGCGCCAGCAGCGGCGGGGACCTCTGGGGCTACACCTTC.

This clone was seen a handful of times. The gene calls are TRBV11-2 and TRBJ2-7; maybe TRBD2 (6 bases). CDR3 length equals 16 residues. CDR1 is SGHAT, CDR2 FQNNGV, per germline. V lost 4 bases and J lost 0, with 16 bases in between. The CDR3, as DNA: TGTGCCAGCAGCTCGGGACTTAAACTATACTCCTACGAGCAGTACTTC. Its translation: CASSSGLKLYSYEQYF.

This chain links TRBV6-6 with TRBJ2-7; TRBD2 is a possible D gene (5 bases). The CDR3 has 12 amino acids. Germline lookup yields CDR1 MNHNY and CDR2 SVGAGI (reference sequence). V lost 5 bases, J lost 9 bases, and 14 bases lay in between. The CDR3 loop is CASSSPSRGQYF. CDR3 nucleotide sequence: TGTGCCAGCAGTAGTCCTAGCCGGGGGCAGTACTTC.

The chain carries TRBV30 and TRBJ2-2; the match to TRBD1 covers 9 bases. The CDR3 spans 16 residues. Trimming removed 3 bases from V and 1 base from J; junction bases left unmatched: 6. The V gene's germline CDR1 is GTSNPN and CDR2 SVGIG (reference sequence). CDR3 sequence: CAWRIKDRGNTGELFF. The CDR3 DNA follows: TGTGCCTGGAGGATAAAGGACAGGGGGAACACCGGGGAGCTGTTTTTT. The full variable domain, with the rest looked up from reference TRBV30 and TRBJ2-2, is SQTIHQWPATLVQPVGSPLSLECTVEGTSNPNLYWYRQAAGRGLQLLFYSVGIGQISSEVPQNLSASRPQDRQFILSSKKLLLSDSGFYLCAWRIKDRGNTGELFFGEGSRLTVL.

CDR3 residues: CASSSLGLAGTDTQYF. The CDR3 DNA reads TGTGCCAGCAGCTCTCTGGGACTAGCGGGAACGGATACGCAGTATTTT. The chain couples TRBV7-2 to TRBJ2-3; 13 bases are shared with TRBD2. This CDR3 is 16 amino acids long. The V gene's germline CDR1 is SGHTA and CDR2 FQGNSA. Germline trimming cut 4 bases from V and 6 bases from J; bases unmatched to any gene: 7.

The J gene is TRBJ1-1, the V gene TRBV28; D call uncertain. Trimming left V 6 bases short and J 1 base short, with 9 bases between. This CDR3 is built from 13 residues. Germline V CDR1 and CDR2: MDHEN, SYDVKM. CDR3 sequence (DNA): TGTGCCAGCAGCGAGGTGGAGAACACTGAAGCTTTCTTT. Translating it yields CASSEVENTEAFF. Full variable domain (remainder filled in from reference TRBV28 and TRBJ1-1): DVKVTQSSRYLVKRTGEKVFLECVQDMDHENMFWYRQDPGLGLRLIYFSYDVKMKEKGDIPEGYSVSREKKERFSLILESASTNQTSMYLCASSEVENTEAFFGQGTRLTVV.

The chain has TRBV7-2 and TRBJ2-7; no reliable D call. CDR3 length equals 12 residues. The germline CDR1 and CDR2 sequences are SGHTA and FQGNSA. V was trimmed by 5 bases and J by 3 bases, leaving 8 bases between them. The CDR3 is CASSLNNYEQYF. CDR3 in DNA: TGTGCCAGCAGCCTGAACAACTACGAGCAGTACTTC. The whole variable domain, filled in from reference TRBV7-2 and TRBJ2-7, reads GAGVSQSPSNKVTEKGKDVELRCDPISGHTALYWYRQSLGQGLEFLIYFQGNSAPDKSGLPSDRFSAERTGGSVSTLTIQRTQQEDSAVYLCASSLNNYEQYFGPGTRLTVT.

The rearrangement joins TRBV5-1 to TRBJ2-7; 12 bases map to TRBD2. Germline CDR1 reads SGHRS; CDR2 reads YFSETQ. This CDR3 has 17 amino acids. V dropped 4 bases and J dropped 3; count of bases not matched to a gene: 11. The CDR3 DNA reads TGCGCCAGCAGCCGTGGACTAGCGGGATTGATCGGCTACGAGCAGTACTTC. Its protein is CASSRGLAGLIGYEQYF.

This clone was counted a few times. This sequence joins TRBV7-9 and TRBJ1-1; D might be TRBD1 (5 bases). The CDR3 loop spans 13 amino acids. Germline V CDR1 and CDR2: SEHNR, FQNEAQ (reference sequence). V dropped 5 bases and J dropped 4 bases, with 11 bases sitting between them. CDR3 amino acids: CASSRGRATEAFF. CDR3 in DNA: TGTGCCAGCAGCCGGGGGAGGGCCACTGAAGCTTTCTTT. The complete variable domain, with remaining parts taken from reference TRBV7-9 and TRBJ1-1, reads DTGVSQNPRHKITKRGQNVTFRCDPISEHNRLYWYRQTLGQGPEFLTYFQNEAQLEKSRLLSDRFSAERPKGSFSTLEIQRTEQGDSAMYLCASSRGRATEAFFGQGTRLTVV.

This rearrangement joins TRBV4-1 to TRBJ2-7; weak D call: TRBD2 (6 bases). V lost 4 bases, J lost 4 bases, and 20 bases lay in between. The germline gives CDR1 MGHRA, CDR2 YSYEKL. The CDR3 sequence is 16 residues long. The CDR3 protein is CASSPPGEGAFYEQYF. In nucleotides, the CDR3 is TGCGCCAGCAGCCCTCCGGGAGAAGGGGCCTTTTACGAGCAGTACTTC.

The rearrangement uses TRBV5-1 and TRBJ2-5; 16 bases line up with TRBD2. Trimming removed 4 bases from V and 4 bases from J; junction bases left unmatched: 10. The CDR3 is 18 residues long. The V gene's germline CDR1 is SGHRS and CDR2 YFSETQ. The CDR3 nucleotides are TGCGCCAGCAGCCCCGGGACTAGCGGGAGGGCAGTGGGAGAGACCCAGTACTTC. This translates into CASSPGTSGRAVGETQYF.

The chain has TRBV4-1 and TRBJ2-1; TRBD2 matches 9 bases. CDR1 MGHRA and CDR2 YSYEKL come from the germline V gene. Germline trimming cut 4 bases from V and 9 bases from J; bases unmatched to any gene: 16. The CDR3 extends over 17 amino acids. In DNA, the CDR3 is TGCGCCAGCAGCCCCCTAGGGGGACTAGCCCCTTTTAGTGAGCAGTTCTTC. This encodes CASSPLGGLAPFSEQFF.

The chain employs TRBV29-1 and TRBJ2-5, with 7 positions matching TRBD1. V was pared by 3 bases and J by 2 bases, with 3 bases of the junction left unmatched. This CDR3 contains 13 residues. Looked up from germline, CDR1 is SQVTM and CDR2 is ANQGSEA. CDR3 nucleotides: TGCAGCGTTGATCGGGGACAGCAAGAGACCCAGTACTTC. This translates into CSVDRGQQETQYF.

The J gene is TRBJ2-1, the V gene TRBV7-2; TRBD1 matches 7 bases. The CDR3 sequence is 15 residues long. V gave up 5 bases and J gave up 8 bases; unmatched junction bases: 12. CDR1 and CDR2 (germline): SGHTA, FQGNSA. The CDR3 DNA is TGTGCCAGCAGCCCTACGGGACAGATTTACCATGAGCAGTTCTTC. Its translation is CASSPTGQIYHEQFF.

This clone was seen a few times. The genes are TRBV5-5 and TRBJ2-3; 8 nucleotides line up with TRBD2. The V gene end was trimmed by 1 base and the J gene end by 4 bases; junction bases not matched to a gene: 2. This CDR3 has 14 residues. Germline CDR1 and CDR2: SGHKS and YYEKEE (reference sequence). CDR3 DNA: TGTGCCAGCAGCTTGATAGCGGGGTCAGATACGCAGTATTTT. Translating it yields CASSLIAGSDTQYF. Combining the CDR3 with reference TRBV5-5 and TRBJ2-3 gives the whole variable domain DAGVTQSPTHLIKTRGQQVTLRCSPISGHKSVSWYQQVLGQGPQFIFQYYEKEERGRGNFPDRFSARQFPNYSSELNVNALLLGDSALYLCASSLIAGSDTQYFGPGTRLTVL.

The genes are TRBV19 and TRBJ1-1; possible D gene TRBD1, 6 bases. Per the germline V gene, CDR1 is LNHDA and CDR2 is SQIVND (reference sequence). Deletions cut 3 bases from V and 0 bases from J, with 8 bases between. The CDR3 runs to 14 residues. CDR3 sequence: CASSITGLNTEAFF. The CDR3 DNA is TGTGCCAGTAGTATCACAGGGTTGAACACTGAAGCTTTCTTT.

V usage is TRBV5-1 and J usage is TRBJ1-2; 7 nucleotides agree with TRBD1. CDR1 SGHRS and CDR2 YFSETQ come from the germline V gene. The CDR3 consists of 15 residues. Trimming removed 0 bases from V and 7 bases from J; junction bases left unmatched: 9. This CDR3 reads CASSLDSGQSSGYTF. The DNA of the CDR3 is TGCGCCAGCAGCTTGGATTCGGGACAGAGTTCTGGCTACACCTTC. Complete variable domain (other parts from reference TRBV5-1 and TRBJ1-2): KAGVTQTPRYLIKTRGQQVTLSCSPISGHRSVSWYQQTPGQGLQFLFEYFSETQRNKGNFPGRFSGRQFSNSRSEMNVSTLELGDSALYLCASSLDSGQSSGYTFGSGTRLTVV.

The chain has TRBV11-2 and TRBJ1-1; D is uncertain. Trimming took off 6 bases at V and 5 bases at J, with 28 bases between the two ends. The CDR3 runs 18 residues. Germline assignment: CDR1 SGHAT and CDR2 FQNNGV. The CDR3 DNA follows: TGTGCCAGCAGGCTAATACCTAAGGACGAGGGTTTGAGAACTGAAGCTTTCTTT. Translation gives CASRLIPKDEGLRTEAFF. The entire variable domain, with the rest obtained from reference TRBV11-2 and TRBJ1-1, is as follows: EAGVAQSPRYKIIEKRQSVAFWCNPISGHATLYWYQQILGQGPKLLIQFQNNGVVDDSQLPKDRFSAERLKGVDSTLKIQPAKLEDSAVYLCASRLIPKDEGLRTEAFFGQGTRLTVV.

This chain uses TRBV2 with TRBJ2-5; D is ambiguous. The better agreement between TRBJ2-7 and the DNA end casts doubt on the J call. This CDR3 is built from 10 residues. CDR1 and CDR2 from the germline V gene are SNHLY and FYNNEI. The CDR3 protein is CASSTYEQYF. The CDR3 nucleotides read TGTGCCAGCAGCACCTACGAGCAGTACTTC.

This clone has more than one count but fewer than ten. The chain uses TRBV19 and TRBJ1-2; the D gene is possibly TRBD1 (6 bases). This CDR3 spans 13 amino acids. Trimming took off 3 bases at V and 6 bases at J, with 11 bases between the two ends. Germline loops: CDR1 LNHDA, CDR2 SQIVND (reference sequence). This CDR3 reads CASSIVQGDGYTF. The CDR3 DNA follows: TGTGCCAGTAGTATCGTACAGGGCGATGGCTACACCTTC.

The chain employs TRBV5-1 and TRBJ2-7; TRBD2 agrees at 8 bases. This CDR3 comprises 14 residues. With 0 bases clipped from V and 7 bases from J, the junction kept 6 bases outside the gene matches. Germline V lookup: CDR1 SGHRS, CDR2 YFSETQ. CDR3 protein: CASSLDGTSREQYF. DNA for the CDR3: TGCGCCAGCAGCTTGGATGGGACTAGTCGGGAGCAGTACTTC.

This clone has more than one count but fewer than ten. V gene TRBV10-3 combines with J gene TRBJ2-1, with D unresolved. V lost 8 bases, J lost 6 bases, and 8 bases lay in between. The CDR3 length is 11 residues. CDR1 ENHRY and CDR2 SYGVKD come from the germline V gene. The CDR3 nucleotides are TGTGCCATCTTGAGTTTCAATGAGCAGTTCTTC. It yields the protein CAILSFNEQFF.

J is TRBJ1-1 and V is TRBV27, with 11 bases fitting TRBD1. The germline V gene encodes CDR1 MNHEY and CDR2 SMNVEV (reference sequence). V dropped 11 bases and J dropped 5; count of bases not matched to a gene: 4. This CDR3 is 12 amino acids long. CDR3 amino acids: CAVGTGGTEAFF. The DNA for the CDR3 is TGTGCCGTGGGGACAGGGGGAACTGAAGCTTTCTTT.

This chain uses TRBV14 with TRBJ2-7; 12 nucleotides align to TRBD2. Per germline, CDR1 SGHDN and CDR2 FVKESK. Trimming removed 2 bases from V and 5 bases from J; junction bases left unmatched: 10. CDR3 length: 17 amino acids. Here the CDR3 reads CASSQLRLAGEPHEQYF. The CDR3 DNA sequence: TGTGCCAGCAGCCAACTCAGACTAGCGGGAGAACCCCACGAGCAGTACTTC.